Presented here are 30 T cell receptor beta chains from one specimen sequenced in a study of chemoradiotherapy in HPV16-positive cancers. Generated by immunoSEQ multiplex PCR, the TCRdb table keeps only in-frame clones and is missing some. The top ten clones hold less than 2.5% of a sample with some 21,000 clones, approximately 87% of them seen once. The sequencing used blood, collected from a patient who underwent chemoradiotherapy. These receptors came from a human donor with HPV-associated anogenital cancer.

The chain employs TRBV27 and TRBJ1-4; D may be TRBD1 (6 bases). The CDR3 loop spans 15 amino acids. Trimming removed 3 bases at V and 8 bases at J, with 16 bases between. From germline, CDR1 is MNHEY and CDR2 SMNVEV (reference sequence). The CDR3 loop reads CASSLIWGAREKLFF. CDR3 nucleotides: TGTGCCAGCAGTTTGATTTGGGGGGCGAGGGAAAAACTGTTTTTT.

This clone showed up just once. The J gene is TRBJ1-1, the V gene TRBV10-2; 8 positions agree with TRBD1. Germline trimming cut 7 bases from V and 0 bases from J; bases unmatched to any gene: 13. This CDR3 is built from 17 residues. From germline, CDR1 is WSHSY and CDR2 SAAADI. DNA for the CDR3: TGCGCCAGCACCGAGGGTCAGGGGGCGGGAATGAACACTGAAGCTTTCTTT. Translation: CASTEGQGAGMNTEAFF.

The rearrangement uses TRBV4-3 and TRBJ1-1; D is uncertain. This CDR3 contains 13 residues. Germline V gene sequence: CDR1 LGHNA, CDR2 YSLEER. V lost 4 bases and J lost 4, with 10 bases in between. The CDR3, as DNA: TGCGCCAGCAGCCCTTGGAAGGGCACTGAAGCTTTCTTT. As protein: CASSPWKGTEAFF.

This clone was seen a single time. The V gene is TRBV11-2, the J gene TRBJ1-2, with 8 bases aligning to TRBD1. CDR1 and CDR2 (germline): SGHAT, FQNNGV. The CDR3 sequence is 14 residues long. Losses at the gene ends were 4 bases for V and 8 bases for J; bases not matched to a gene: 9. The CDR3 DNA reads as TGTGCCAGCAGCTCACGGACAGGGACGGACGGCTACACCTTC. It is translated as CASSSRTGTDGYTF.

This clone has just one count. The chain uses TRBV7-9 and TRBJ2-3; 10 nucleotides agree with TRBD2. There are 16 residues in the CDR3. The ends lost 5 bases at V and 4 bases at J; junction bases unmatched: 9. Germline CDR1 reads SEHNR; CDR2 reads FQNEAQ (reference sequence). The CDR3 loop is CASSGRRTSGPDTQYF. CDR3 coding DNA: TGTGCCAGCAGCGGTAGACGGACTAGCGGACCAGATACGCAGTATTTT.

The chain is built from TRBV4-3 and TRBJ2-2; tentatively, D is TRBD1 or TRBD2 (5 bases each). V lost 2 bases and J lost 0, with 16 bases in between. This CDR3 comprises 18 residues. The germline V gene has CDR1 LGHNA and CDR2 YSLEER. The CDR3 protein is CASSQSIPGTSNTGELFF. The CDR3 DNA sequence: TGCGCCAGCAGCCAATCGATCCCCGGGACCTCGAACACCGGGGAGCTGTTTTTT.

V gene TRBV6-4 combines with J gene TRBJ1-5; the D gene is possibly TRBD1 (5 bases). The CDR3 runs 13 residues. Germline V gene sequence: CDR1 MRHNA, CDR2 SNTAGT. V was cut by 4 bases and J by 10 bases, with 14 bases left in between. This CDR3 is CASSAQAGTPQHF. In DNA, the CDR3 is TGTGCCAGCAGTGCACAGGCCGGTACACCCCAGCATTTT.

The chain employs TRBV19 and TRBJ1-1; 7 bases are a match to TRBD1. Looked up from germline, CDR1 is LNHDA and CDR2 is SQIVND (reference sequence). The CDR3 length is 13 residues. Trimming took 4 bases from V and 2 from J; bases not matched to a gene: 1. The CDR3 sequence: CASSRDSNTEAFF. The CDR3 DNA reads as TGTGCCAGTAGTAGGGACAGTAACACTGAAGCTTTCTTT.

The chain uses TRBV5-6 and TRBJ1-1; no firm D call. Trimming left V 5 bases short and J 5 bases short, with 13 bases between. The germline V gene has CDR1 SGHDT and CDR2 YYEEEE. The length of the CDR3 is 13 residues. The CDR3 is CASRTVLGTEAFF. The CDR3 nucleotides read TGTGCCAGCAGGACTGTCTTGGGGACTGAAGCTTTCTTT. The full variable domain, in which reference TRBV5-6 and TRBJ1-1 provide the parts outside the CDR3, is DAGVTQSPTHLIKTRGQQVTLRCSPKSGHDTVSWYQQALGQGPQFIFQYYEEEERQRGNFPDRFSGHQFPNYSSELNVNALLLGDSALYLCASRTVLGTEAFFGQGTRLTVV.

This chain links TRBV19 with TRBJ2-7; no definite D call. Trimming stripped 1 base from V and 2 bases from J, with 9 bases between. Germline V gene data show CDR1 as LNHDA and CDR2 as SQIVND (reference sequence). This CDR3 region has 14 residues. The CDR3 spells CASSIALDAYEQYF. The CDR3 nucleotides are TGTGCCAGTAGTATAGCATTGGACGCCTACGAGCAGTACTTC.

This clone counts as medium-sized. DNA of the CDR3: TGCGCCAGCAGCAGGACTAGCGGGGGGGGGAGCGAGCAGTACTTC. Its protein is CASSRTSGGGSEQYF. This chain uses TRBV5-1 with TRBJ2-7; 15 nucleotides align to TRBD2. Germline CDR1 and CDR2: SGHRS and YFSETQ. Trimming took 4 bases from V and 6 from J; bases not matched to a gene: 5. The CDR3 runs to 15 residues.

The V and J genes are TRBV9 and TRBJ1-1, with 7 bases lining up with TRBD1. There are 15 residues in the CDR3. The trim removed 2 bases at V and 2 bases at J, leaving 6 bases unmatched. Germline V gene sequence: CDR1 SGDLS, CDR2 YYNGEE. In DNA, the CDR3 is TGTGCCAGCAGCGTGGGGGGGACAGCAAACACTGAAGCTTTCTTT. It specifies CASSVGGTANTEAFF.

This chain uses TRBV19 with TRBJ2-7; 7 nucleotides agree with TRBD2. Germline V lookup: CDR1 LNHDA, CDR2 SQIVND (reference sequence). CDR3 length equals 12 residues. V lost 4 bases, J lost 3 bases, and 0 bases stayed unmatched. CDR3 coding DNA: TGTGCCAGTAGTAGCGGGAGCTACGAGCAGTACTTC. It yields the protein CASSSGSYEQYF. The full variable domain, in which reference TRBV19 and TRBJ2-7 provide the parts outside the CDR3, is DGGITQSPKYLFRKEGQNVTLSCEQNLNHDAMYWYRQDPGQGLRLIYYSQIVNDFQKGDIAEGYSVSREKKESFPLTVTSAQKNPTAFYLCASSSGSYEQYFGPGTRLTVT.

V and J are TRBV27 and TRBJ2-1; a weak D match, TRBD2 (6 bases). The CDR3 length is 17 residues. Trimming pared 7 bases from V and 7 bases from J, leaving 26 bases between. Germline loops: CDR1 MNHEY, CDR2 SMNVEV (reference sequence). The CDR3 is CASKQIPRPGLANEQFF. The CDR3 region has the DNA TGTGCCAGCAAACAGATTCCCCGCCCGGGCCTAGCGAATGAGCAGTTCTTC.

This sequence joins TRBV6-5 and TRBJ1-1; 7 bases are a match to TRBD1. CDR1 MNHEY and CDR2 SVGAGI come from the germline V gene. V dropped 3 bases and J dropped 2; count of bases not matched to a gene: 6. The CDR3 contains 15 residues. CDR3 amino acids: CASSYDRVGNTEAFF. In DNA, the CDR3 is TGTGCCAGCAGTTATGACAGGGTGGGTAACACTGAAGCTTTCTTT.

The chain links TRBV9 to TRBJ2-1, with TRBD2 matching over 9 bases. Germline assignment: CDR1 SGDLS and CDR2 YYNGEE. The trim removed 3 bases at V and 0 bases at J, leaving 1 base unmatched. The CDR3 length is 15 residues. The CDR3: CASSDSGSSYNEQFF. The CDR3 DNA reads as TGTGCCAGCAGCGATAGCGGGAGCTCCTACAATGAGCAGTTCTTC.

This clone was detected only once. The genes are TRBV19 and TRBJ1-4; no clear D gene. Trimming took 5 bases from V and 3 from J, leaving 13 bases between them. In germline, CDR1 is LNHDA, CDR2 SQIVND (reference sequence). This CDR3 is built from 15 residues. The CDR3: CASSAYLRSNEKLFF. The CDR3 DNA reads TGTGCCAGTAGTGCCTACCTACGGTCTAATGAAAAACTGTTTTTT.

This clone was seen a handful of times. The genes are TRBV7-9 and TRBJ1-2, with TRBD1 identical over 7 bases. Germline V lookup: CDR1 SEHNR, CDR2 FQNEAQ (reference sequence). The V gene end was trimmed by 1 base and the J gene end by 8 bases; junction bases not matched to a gene: 1. This CDR3 comprises 12 residues. CDR3 in amino acids: CASSLDRGGYTF. The CDR3 bases are TGTGCCAGCAGCTTAGACAGGGGAGGCTACACCTTC.

This rearrangement joins TRBV4-3 to TRBJ2-6; D not resolved. Per the germline V gene, CDR1 is LGHNA and CDR2 is YSLEER. Trimming stripped 1 base from V and 0 bases from J, with 10 bases between. The CDR3 sequence is 17 residues long. The CDR3 sequence: CASSQARWSSGANVLTF. DNA of the CDR3: TGCGCCAGCAGCCAAGCCCGTTGGAGCTCTGGGGCCAACGTCCTGACTTTC.

This rearrangement joins TRBV7-2 to TRBJ2-7; D is perhaps TRBD1 or TRBD2 (5 bases each). Looked up from germline, CDR1 is SGHTA and CDR2 is FQGNSA. The CDR3 totals 16 residues. Trimming stripped 2 bases from V and 6 bases from J, with 20 bases between. Here the CDR3 DNA reads TGTGCCAGCAGCTTATTGGGGGAGAGCGGTATGACCGAGCAGTACTTC. Residues: CASSLLGESGMTEQYF.

V and J are TRBV18 and TRBJ2-7, with TRBD2 identical over 12 bases. The CDR3 loop spans 15 amino acids. V dropped 3 bases and J dropped 5; count of bases not matched to a gene: 5. CDR1 is KGHSH, CDR2 LQKENI, per germline. The DNA for the CDR3 is TGTGCCAGCTCACCCAGACTAGCGGGAGAGGACGAGCAGTACTTC. Amino acid sequence: CASSPRLAGEDEQYF.

The chain links TRBV5-5 to TRBJ2-3; D is unresolved. The CDR3 has 16 amino acids. The germline V gene has CDR1 SGHKS and CDR2 YYEKEE (reference sequence). V lost 0 bases, J lost 0 bases, and 11 bases lay in between. CDR3 nucleotides: TGTGCCAGCAGCTTGGGATCCCTCCTTAGCACAGATACGCAGTATTTT. Protein: CASSLGSLLSTDTQYF. The entire variable domain, with the rest obtained from reference TRBV5-5 and TRBJ2-3, is as follows: DAGVTQSPTHLIKTRGQQVTLRCSPISGHKSVSWYQQVLGQGPQFIFQYYEKEERGRGNFPDRFSARQFPNYSSELNVNALLLGDSALYLCASSLGSLLSTDTQYFGPGTRLTVL.

The genes are TRBV9 and TRBJ1-2; 8 bases align to TRBD1. V lost 3 bases and J lost 3; bases outside the gene matches: 10. CDR1 is SGDLS and CDR2 is YYNGEE in the germline V gene. The CDR3 runs 16 residues. The CDR3 DNA reads as TGTGCCAGCAGCGGGGCCTGGGGACAGGAGGACTATGGCTACACCTTC. It specifies CASSGAWGQEDYGYTF.

The chain links TRBV6-5 to TRBJ2-7; 9 bases are shared with TRBD1. This CDR3 is 15 amino acids long. Germline V lookup: CDR1 MNHEY, CDR2 SVGAGI. V was clipped by 5 bases and J by 2 bases; unmatched bases: 7. CDR3 sequence: CASSLGQGYPYEQYF. Written as DNA, the CDR3 is TGTGCCAGCAGTCTGGGACAGGGATACCCCTACGAGCAGTACTTC.

V is TRBV7-2 and J is TRBJ2-6, with 11 positions matching TRBD2. CDR3 length equals 18 residues. Trimming at V came to 5 bases and at J to 0 bases, leaving 6 bases not matched to a gene. CDR1 SGHTA and CDR2 FQGNSA come from the germline V gene. The CDR3 nucleotides read TGTGCCAGCAGCGTTACCGGGACTAGCGGCTCTGGGGCCAACGTCCTGACTTTC. Residues: CASSVTGTSGSGANVLTF. Full variable domain (outside the CDR3, taken from reference TRBV7-2 and TRBJ2-6): GAGVSQSPSNKVTEKGKDVELRCDPISGHTALYWYRQSLGQGLEFLIYFQGNSAPDKSGLPSDRFSAERTGGSVSTLTIQRTQQEDSAVYLCASSVTGTSGSGANVLTFGAGSRLTVL.

This chain uses TRBV7-6 with TRBJ1-1; D remains unclear. CDR3 length: 12 residues. Germline CDR1 is SGHVS and CDR2 is FNYEAQ. Trimming shortened V by 4 bases and J by 5 bases, and 8 bases separated the two germline ends. CDR3 residues: CASSSGRTEAFF. The CDR3 DNA reads TGTGCCAGCAGCTCCGGACGTACTGAAGCTTTCTTT.

The chain is built from TRBV28 and TRBJ2-7, with 14 bases matching TRBD2. Germline-derived CDR1 and CDR2 are MDHEN and SYDVKM. V was pared by 5 bases and J by 10 bases, with 10 bases of the junction left unmatched. The CDR3 spans 15 residues. DNA for the CDR3: TGTGCCAGCAGTACCCACTCGGGACTAGCGGGAGCTCAGTACTTC. The encoded protein is CASSTHSGLAGAQYF.

This CDR3 is CASSSNDRATEAFF. The CDR3 bases are TGTGCCAGCAGCTCCAACGACAGGGCCACTGAAGCTTTCTTT. The V call is TRBV7-9, the J call TRBJ1-1, with TRBD1 matching over 7 bases. The CDR3 runs 14 residues. Trimming at V came to 4 bases and at J to 4 bases, leaving 6 bases not matched to a gene. CDR1 SEHNR and CDR2 FQNEAQ come from the germline V gene (reference sequence).

The chain joins TRBV29-1 to TRBJ1-1; 7 bases map to TRBD1. The CDR3 is made up of 14 amino acids. The V and J ends lost 0 bases and 5 bases, in that order; junction bases with no gene match: 6. From germline, CDR1 is SQVTM and CDR2 ANQGSEA. The CDR3 reads CSVEEAGGGTEAFF. The CDR3 DNA reads TGCAGCGTTGAAGAAGCAGGGGGGGGGACTGAAGCTTTCTTT.

This chain connects TRBV9 to TRBJ2-7; D is undetermined. V was clipped by 0 bases and J by 5 bases, with 15 bases between them. Germline V gene lookup returns CDR1 SGDLS and CDR2 YYNGEE. The CDR3 extends over 15 amino acids. CDR3 residues: CASSVGPTTTHEQYF. Written as DNA, the CDR3 is TGTGCCAGCAGCGTAGGGCCTACTACAACCCACGAGCAGTACTTC.